A selection of T cell receptor beta chains follows, all from one sample in a study of shared clonotypes between healthy human individuals. Libraries were prepared by immunoSEQ multiplex PCR; TCRdb keeps only in-frame clonotypes and omits some of them. Among roughly 590,000 clones listed, around 95% were seen once. Source material: naive CD8+ T cells sorted from blood. The receptors stem from a woman aged 25 to 45 in good health. Each CDR3 is given with its conserved first and last residue. Some rows have no size entry. The others give once, few or many, or a class for an expanded clone.

clone_size	v_call	cdr3_aa
.	TRBV19	CASKLESGRANEQFF
.	TRBV6-1	CASSHPGRGYGYTF
.	TRBV7-2	CASSLEKTSGNTIYF
.	TRBV5-1	CASSLEILTSLDEQFF
.	TRBV6-1	CASSPGQETQYF
once	TRBV27	CATGQVEKLFF
.	TRBV6-1	CASSAGLGQSDTEAFF
.	TRBV28	CASSVLKGQAARRYSNQPQHF
.	TRBV6-5	CASNLVETQYF
.	TRBV5-6	CASSPGLAANEQFF